This T cell receptor (beta chain) derives from a study of blood T cell repertoires in COVID-19. Study as a whole: The cDNA or gDNA used as material had been derived from T cells, B-cell-depleted T cells, or PBMCs.

Assay used: immunoSEQ multiplex PCR; TCRdb lists only in-frame clones, some missing. Seen here are over 200,000 clones, about nine tenths observed once, and the top ten hold around 15%. Sequenced sample: PBMCs or T cells enriched from blood (not recorded which). The source is a young man who had recovered from COVID-19.

The CDR3 sequence is CASSQEEIRLAGISYNEQFF. CDR3 nucleotide sequence: TGTGCCAGCAGCCAAGAGGAGATACGACTAGCGGGAATCTCCTACAATGAGCAGTTCTTC. This chain uses TRBV3-1 (or the pseudogene TRBV3-2) with TRBJ2-1; TRBD2 agrees at 11 bases. V trimming: 0 bases; J trimming: 0 bases; junction bases outside the gene matches: 10. Per the germline V gene, CDR1 is LGHDT and CDR2 is YNNKEL (reference sequence). The CDR3 length is 20 residues.